Reported below is one TCR beta chain. Its antigen is still unknown. A junction end diverges from the germline sequence, so it may reflect a read error. The CDR3 covers 14 residues. Germline V gene data show CDR1 as SNHLY and CDR2 as FYNNEI. The data were obtained in a study of T cells in Graves' hyperthyroidism and ophthalmopathy. TCR beta CDR3 regions were amplified from RNA. With the HTBI primer set, the TCR CDR3 went through a first round of RT-PCR. TCRdb processed the multiplex PCR reads anew with MiXCR; each CDR3 protein has one entry. The sample has roughly 700,000 distinct CDR3 sequences; roughly a third are singletons. Stable disease denoted Graves' hyperthyroidism without ophthalmopathy progression within 18 months. Newly diagnosed patients aged 18 to 65 had hyperthyroidism of under 2 months' duration. Study-wide findings and caveats: Most clonotypes expanded in the thyroid (above 0.001) were also present in blood.

The sequencing sample was made of blood. The rearrangement links TRBV2 to TRBJ1-1; perhaps TRBD1 as D (6 bases). The TCR originated in a woman aged 40 to 50 with Graves' hyperthyroidism. Here the CDR3 reads CASREDSSYNEQFF. In DNA form, the CDR3 reads TGTGCCAGCCGTGAGGACAGCTCCTACAATGAGCAGTTCTTT.